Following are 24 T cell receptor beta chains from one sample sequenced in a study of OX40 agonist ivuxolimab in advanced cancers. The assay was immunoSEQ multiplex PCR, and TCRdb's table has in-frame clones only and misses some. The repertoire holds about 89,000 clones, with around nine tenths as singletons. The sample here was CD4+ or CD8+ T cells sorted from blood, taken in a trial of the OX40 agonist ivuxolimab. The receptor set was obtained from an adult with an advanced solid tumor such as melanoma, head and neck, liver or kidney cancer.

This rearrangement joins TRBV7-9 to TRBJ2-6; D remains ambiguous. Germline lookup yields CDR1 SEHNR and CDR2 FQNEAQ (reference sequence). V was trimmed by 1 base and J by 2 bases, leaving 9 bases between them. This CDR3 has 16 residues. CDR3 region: CASSLVTNPGANVLTF. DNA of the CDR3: TGTGCCAGCAGCTTAGTGACGAACCCTGGGGCCAACGTCCTGACTTTC. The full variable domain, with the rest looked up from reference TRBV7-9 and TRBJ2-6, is DTGVSQNPRHKITKRGQNVTFRCDPISEHNRLYWYRQTLGQGPEFLTYFQNEAQLEKSRLLSDRFSAERPKGSFSTLEIQRTEQGDSAMYLCASSLVTNPGANVLTFGAGSRLTVL.

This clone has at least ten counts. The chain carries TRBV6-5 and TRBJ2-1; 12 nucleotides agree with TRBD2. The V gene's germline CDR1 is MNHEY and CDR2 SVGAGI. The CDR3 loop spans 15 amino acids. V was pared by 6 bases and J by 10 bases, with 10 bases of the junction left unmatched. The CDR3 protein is CASRLAGGPAEEQFF. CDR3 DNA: TGTGCCAGCAGGCTAGCGGGGGGGCCGGCAGAGGAGCAGTTCTTC.

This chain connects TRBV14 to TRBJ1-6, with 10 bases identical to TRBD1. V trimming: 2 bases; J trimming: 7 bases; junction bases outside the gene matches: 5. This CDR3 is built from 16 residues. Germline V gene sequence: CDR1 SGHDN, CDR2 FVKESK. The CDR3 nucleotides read TGTGCCAGCAGCCAAATTGGGGGACAGGGGAATTCACCCCTCCACTTT. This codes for CASSQIGGQGNSPLHF. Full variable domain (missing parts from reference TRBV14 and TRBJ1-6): EAGVTQFPSHSVIEKGQTVTLRCDPISGHDNLYWYRRVMGKEIKFLLHFVKESKQDESGMPNNRFLAERTGGTYSTLKVQPAELEDSGVYFCASSQIGGQGNSPLHFGNGTRLTVT.

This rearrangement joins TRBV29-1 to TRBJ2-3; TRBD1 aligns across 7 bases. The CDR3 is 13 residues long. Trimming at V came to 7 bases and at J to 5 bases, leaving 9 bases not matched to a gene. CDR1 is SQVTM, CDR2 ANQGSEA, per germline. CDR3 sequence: CSAERGRGDTQYF. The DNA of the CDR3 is TGCAGCGCCGAGAGGGGGCGCGGAGATACGCAGTATTTT.

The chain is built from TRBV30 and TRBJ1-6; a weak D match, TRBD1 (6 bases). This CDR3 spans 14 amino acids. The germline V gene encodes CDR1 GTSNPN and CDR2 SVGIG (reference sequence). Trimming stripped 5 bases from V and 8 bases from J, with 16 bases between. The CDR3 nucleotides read TGTGCCTGGTCCTGGCAGGGGAGGGATTCACCCCTCCACTTT. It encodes CAWSWQGRDSPLHF.

This CDR3 reads CASSSPGQGLGSPLHF. The CDR3, as DNA: TGTGCCAGCAGCTCCCCGGGACAGGGTTTAGGATCACCCCTCCACTTT. This chain connects TRBV11-2 to TRBJ1-6, with 9 bases fitting TRBD1. The CDR3 spans 16 residues. V gave up 4 bases and J gave up 10 bases; unmatched junction bases: 11. CDR1 and CDR2 from the germline V gene are SGHAT and FQNNGV. The complete variable domain, with remaining parts taken from reference TRBV11-2 and TRBJ1-6, reads EAGVAQSPRYKIIEKRQSVAFWCNPISGHATLYWYQQILGQGPKLLIQFQNNGVVDDSQLPKDRFSAERLKGVDSTLKIQPAKLEDSAVYLCASSSPGQGLGSPLHFGNGTRLTVT.

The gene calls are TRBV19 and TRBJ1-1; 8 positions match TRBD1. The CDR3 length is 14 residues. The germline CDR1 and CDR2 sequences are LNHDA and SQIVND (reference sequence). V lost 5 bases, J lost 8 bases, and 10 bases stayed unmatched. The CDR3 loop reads CASSVTGRDREAFF. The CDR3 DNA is TGTGCCAGTAGTGTGACCGGCCGGGACAGGGAAGCTTTCTTT.

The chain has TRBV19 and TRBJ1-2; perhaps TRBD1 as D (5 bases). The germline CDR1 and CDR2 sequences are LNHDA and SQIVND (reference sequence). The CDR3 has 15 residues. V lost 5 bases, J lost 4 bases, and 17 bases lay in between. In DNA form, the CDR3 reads TGTGCCAGTAGTTTCCCCTCTCGTGGGGCCTATGGCTACACCTTC. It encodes CASSFPSRGAYGYTF.

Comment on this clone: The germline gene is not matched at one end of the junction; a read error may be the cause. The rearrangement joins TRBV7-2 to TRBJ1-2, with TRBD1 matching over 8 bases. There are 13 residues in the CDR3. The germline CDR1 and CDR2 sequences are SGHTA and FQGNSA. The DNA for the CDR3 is TGTGCCAGCAGCCCCGGACAGGGTTTGGCTAAAGGGTTC. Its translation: CASSPGQGLAKGF.

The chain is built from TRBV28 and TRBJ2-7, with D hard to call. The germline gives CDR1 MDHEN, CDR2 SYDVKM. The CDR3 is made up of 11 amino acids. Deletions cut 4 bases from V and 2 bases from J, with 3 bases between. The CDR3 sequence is CASSSPYEQYF. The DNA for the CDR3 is TGTGCCAGCAGTTCCCCCTACGAGCAGTACTTC.

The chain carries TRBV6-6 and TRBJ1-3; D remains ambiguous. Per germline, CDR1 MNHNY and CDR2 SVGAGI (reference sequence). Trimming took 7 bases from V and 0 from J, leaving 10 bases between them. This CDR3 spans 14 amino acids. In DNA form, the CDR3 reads TGTGCCAGCAAAGGACGGAACTCTGGAAACACCATATATTTT. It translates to CASKGRNSGNTIYF.

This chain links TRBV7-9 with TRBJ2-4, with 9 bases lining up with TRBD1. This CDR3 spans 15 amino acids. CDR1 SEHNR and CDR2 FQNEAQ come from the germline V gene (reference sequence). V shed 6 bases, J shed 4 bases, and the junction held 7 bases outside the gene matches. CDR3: CASSTGTGFKNIQYF. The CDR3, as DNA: TGTGCCAGCAGTACGGGGACAGGGTTTAAAAACATTCAGTACTTC.

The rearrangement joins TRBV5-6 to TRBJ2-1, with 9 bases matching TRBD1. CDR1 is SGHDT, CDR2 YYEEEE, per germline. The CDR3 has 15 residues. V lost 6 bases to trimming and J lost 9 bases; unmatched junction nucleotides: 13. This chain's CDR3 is CASKMERQGVIEQFF. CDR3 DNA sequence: TGTGCCAGCAAGATGGAGCGACAGGGGGTTATTGAGCAGTTCTTC.

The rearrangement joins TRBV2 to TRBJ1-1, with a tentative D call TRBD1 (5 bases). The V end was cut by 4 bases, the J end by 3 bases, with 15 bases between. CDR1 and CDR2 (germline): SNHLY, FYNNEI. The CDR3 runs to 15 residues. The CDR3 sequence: CASSGRGRLDTEAFF. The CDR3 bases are TGTGCCAGCAGTGGGAGGGGTCGGCTCGACACTGAAGCTTTCTTT.

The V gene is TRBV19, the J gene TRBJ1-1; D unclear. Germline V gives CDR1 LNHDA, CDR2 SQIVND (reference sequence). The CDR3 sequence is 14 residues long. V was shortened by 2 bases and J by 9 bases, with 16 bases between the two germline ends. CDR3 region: CASSINVDHNKAFF. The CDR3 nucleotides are TGTGCCAGTAGTATAAACGTGGATCATAACAAAGCTTTCTTT.

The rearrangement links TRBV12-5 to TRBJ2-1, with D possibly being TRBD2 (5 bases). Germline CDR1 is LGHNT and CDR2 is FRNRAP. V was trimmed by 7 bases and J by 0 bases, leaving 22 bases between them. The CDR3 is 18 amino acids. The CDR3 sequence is CASVTALAERGSYNEQFF. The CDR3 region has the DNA TGTGCTAGTGTCACCGCGCTGGCCGAACGGGGCTCCTACAATGAGCAGTTCTTC.

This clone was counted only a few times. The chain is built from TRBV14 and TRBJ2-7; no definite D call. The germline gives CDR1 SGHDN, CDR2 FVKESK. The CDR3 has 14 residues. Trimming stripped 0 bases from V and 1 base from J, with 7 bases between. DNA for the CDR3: TGTGCCAGCAGCCAAGAGTGGGGTTCCTACGAGCAGTACTTC. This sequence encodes CASSQEWGSYEQYF. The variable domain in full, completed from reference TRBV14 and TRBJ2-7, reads EAGVTQFPSHSVIEKGQTVTLRCDPISGHDNLYWYRRVMGKEIKFLLHFVKESKQDESGMPNNRFLAERTGGTYSTLKVQPAELEDSGVYFCASSQEWGSYEQYFGPGTRLTVT.

The CDR3 protein is CASSQDTGFSGYTF. In DNA, the CDR3 is TGTGCCAGCAGCCAAGATACAGGCTTTTCCGGCTACACCTTC. The chain joins TRBV4-2 to TRBJ1-2, with a weak D call TRBD1 (5 bases). The CDR3 runs to 14 residues. CDR1 and CDR2 (germline): LGHNA, YNFKEQ. V was pared by 0 bases and J by 8 bases, with 13 bases between.

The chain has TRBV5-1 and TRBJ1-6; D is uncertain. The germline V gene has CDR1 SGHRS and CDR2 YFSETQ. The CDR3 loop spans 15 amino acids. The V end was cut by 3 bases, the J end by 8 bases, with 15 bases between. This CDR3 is CASSSAGQRDSPLHF. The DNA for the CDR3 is TGCGCCAGCAGCTCAGCCGGTCAGAGGGATTCACCCCTCCACTTT.

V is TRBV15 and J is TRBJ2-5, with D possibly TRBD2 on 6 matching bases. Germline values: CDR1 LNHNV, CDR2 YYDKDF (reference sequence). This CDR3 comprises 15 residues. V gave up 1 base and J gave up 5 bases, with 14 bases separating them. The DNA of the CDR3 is TGTGCCACCAGCAGAGTCGCGGGGTCTGGGGAGACCCAGTACTTC. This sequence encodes CATSRVAGSGETQYF.

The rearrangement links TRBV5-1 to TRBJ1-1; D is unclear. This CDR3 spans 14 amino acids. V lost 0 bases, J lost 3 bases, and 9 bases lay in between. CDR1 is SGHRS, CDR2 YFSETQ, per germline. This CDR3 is CASSLVGADTEAFF. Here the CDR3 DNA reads TGCGCCAGCAGCTTGGTGGGCGCCGACACTGAAGCTTTCTTT. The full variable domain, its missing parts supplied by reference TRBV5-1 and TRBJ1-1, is KAGVTQTPRYLIKTRGQQVTLSCSPISGHRSVSWYQQTPGQGLQFLFEYFSETQRNKGNFPGRFSGRQFSNSRSEMNVSTLELGDSALYLCASSLVGADTEAFFGQGTRLTVV.

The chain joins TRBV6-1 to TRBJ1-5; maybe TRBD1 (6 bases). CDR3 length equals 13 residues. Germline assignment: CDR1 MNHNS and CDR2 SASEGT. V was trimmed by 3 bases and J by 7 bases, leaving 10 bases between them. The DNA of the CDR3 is TGTGCCAGCAGTGAGTCAGGGGTACAGCCCCAGCATTTT. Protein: CASSESGVQPQHF.

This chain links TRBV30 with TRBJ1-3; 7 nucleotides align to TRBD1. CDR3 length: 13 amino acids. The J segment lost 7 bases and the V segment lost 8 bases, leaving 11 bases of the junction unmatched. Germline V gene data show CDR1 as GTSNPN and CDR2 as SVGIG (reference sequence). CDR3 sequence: CAGGRQGKNTIYF. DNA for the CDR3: TGTGCCGGGGGCCGACAGGGAAAGAACACCATATATTTT.

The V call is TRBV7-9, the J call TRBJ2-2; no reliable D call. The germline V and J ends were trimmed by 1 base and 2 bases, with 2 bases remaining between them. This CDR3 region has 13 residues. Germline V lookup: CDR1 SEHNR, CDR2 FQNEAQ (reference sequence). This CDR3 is CASSLGNTGELFF. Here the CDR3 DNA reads TGTGCCAGCAGCTTAGGCAACACCGGGGAGCTGTTTTTT.